The entry below describes one T cell receptor beta chain. Its antigen is undetermined. The sample originates from a study of shared clonotypes between healthy human individuals. Samples underwent the assay at deep level. Approximately 220 ng DNA, tens of thousands of T cell genomes, went into each sorted-subset replicate PCR. Assay used: immunoSEQ multiplex PCR; TCRdb lists only in-frame clones, some missing. The sample holds 950,000 to 1,100,000 clones, about 70% seen once. Study results and caveats: Read depth was anticipated to influence clonotype sharing among donors.

The V gene's germline CDR1 is KGHSH and CDR2 LQKENI. V shed 2 bases and J shed 0 bases, with 20 bases lying between them. This CDR3 contains 18 residues. The TCR was taken from a man between 18 and 29 years old in good health. The sequenced sample was memory CD4+ T cells sorted from blood. Stated subset: CD45RA-negative fraction. V is TRBV18 and J is TRBJ2-7; no reliable D call. The chain's CDR3 is CASSPSVREQLFSYEQYF. The DNA of the CDR3 is TGTGCCAGCTCACCAAGCGTAAGAGAGCAGCTGTTCTCCTACGAGCAGTACTTC.